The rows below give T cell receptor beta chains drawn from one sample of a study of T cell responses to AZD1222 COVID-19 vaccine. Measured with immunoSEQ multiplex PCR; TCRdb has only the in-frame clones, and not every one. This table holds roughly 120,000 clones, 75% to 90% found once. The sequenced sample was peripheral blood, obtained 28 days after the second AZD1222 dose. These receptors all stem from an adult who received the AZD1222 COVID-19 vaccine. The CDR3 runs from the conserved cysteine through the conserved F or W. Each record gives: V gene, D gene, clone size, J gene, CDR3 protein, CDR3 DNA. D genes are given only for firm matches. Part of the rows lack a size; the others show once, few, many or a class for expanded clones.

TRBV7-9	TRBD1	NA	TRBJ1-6	CASSSVQGARSPLHF	TGTGCCAGCAGCTCCGTACAGGGGGCTCGGTCACCCCTCCACTTT
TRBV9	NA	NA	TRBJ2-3	CASSVDPGTAGTDTQYF	TGTGCCAGCAGCGTAGATCCGGGGACTGCCGGGACAGATACGCAGTATTTT
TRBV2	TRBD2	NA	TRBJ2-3	CASSGRRGITDTQYF	TGTGCCAGCAGTGGGAGGCGGGGGATCACAGATACGCAGTATTTT
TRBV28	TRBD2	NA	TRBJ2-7	CASGLATYEQYF	TGTGCCTCGGGACTAGCGACCTACGAGCAGTACTTC
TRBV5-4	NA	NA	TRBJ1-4	CASSSGAAPGREKLFF	TGTGCCAGCAGCTCCGGGGCAGCCCCAGGGCGGGAAAAACTGTTTTTT
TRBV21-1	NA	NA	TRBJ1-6	CASSKGFKGTASPLHF	TGTGCCAGCAGCAAAGGTTTTAAGGGGACCGCTTCACCCCTCCACTTT
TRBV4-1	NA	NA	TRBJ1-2	CASSQEFPGAGGYGYTF	TGCGCCAGCAGCCAAGAGTTTCCCGGGGCGGGGGGTTATGGCTACACCTTC
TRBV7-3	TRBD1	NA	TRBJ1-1	CASSLQGAPAEAFF	TGTGCCAGCAGCTTACAGGGGGCGCCCGCTGAAGCTTTCTTT
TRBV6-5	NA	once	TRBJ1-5	CASRLGVNQPQHF	TGTGCCAGCAGGTTAGGGGTCAATCAGCCCCAGCATTTT
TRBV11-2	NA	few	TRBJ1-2	CASSLAGWGEGYTF	TGTGCCAGCAGCTTAGCCGGGTGGGGGGAAGGCTACACCTTC
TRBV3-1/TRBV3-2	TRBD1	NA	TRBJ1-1	CASSPSYRGSNTEAFF	TGTGCCAGCAGCCCCTCCTACAGGGGTTCGAACACTGAAGCTTTCTTT
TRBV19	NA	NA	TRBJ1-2	CASTTPGYGYTF	TGTGCCAGTACCACCCCGGGGTATGGCTACACCTTC
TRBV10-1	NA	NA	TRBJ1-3	CASSDNASGNTIYF	TGCGCCAGCAGTGATAACGCCTCTGGAAACACCATATATTTT
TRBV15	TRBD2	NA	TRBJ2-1	CATSRGLAGGIYNEQFF	TGTGCCACCAGCAGGGGACTAGCGGGGGGGATCTACAATGAGCAGTTCTTC
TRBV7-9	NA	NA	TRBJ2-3	CASSYVDGATDTQYF	TGTGCCAGCAGCTATGTGGACGGGGCCACAGATACGCAGTATTTT
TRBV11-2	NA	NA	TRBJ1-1	CASSLVRDTEAFF	TGTGCCAGCAGCTTAGTCAGGGACACTGAAGCTTTCTTT
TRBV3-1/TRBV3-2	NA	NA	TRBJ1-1	CASSQAPGDNTEAFF	TGTGCCAGCAGCCAAGCCCCAGGGGATAACACTGAAGCTTTCTTT
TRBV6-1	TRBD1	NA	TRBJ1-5	CASSEQGQGVSQPQHF	TGTGCCAGCAGTGAACAAGGGCAGGGGGTTAGTCAGCCCCAGCATTTT
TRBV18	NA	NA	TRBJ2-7	CASSLAVGGDSYDEQYF	TGTGCCAGCTCTCTAGCCGTCGGGGGGGACAGTTATGACGAGCAGTACTTC
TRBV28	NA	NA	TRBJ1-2	CASSPPGYGYTF	TGTGCCAGCAGTCCACCAGGCTATGGCTACACCTTC
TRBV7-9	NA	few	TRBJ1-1	CASTNEGDTEAFF	TGTGCCAGCACCAACGAGGGGGACACTGAAGCTTTCTTT
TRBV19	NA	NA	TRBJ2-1	CASSRGSAYNEQFF	TGTGCCAGTAGTAGGGGGAGCGCCTACAATGAGCAGTTCTTC
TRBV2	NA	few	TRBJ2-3	CASRAGQSTDTQYF	TGTGCCAGCAGGGCGGGACAAAGCACAGATACGCAGTATTTT
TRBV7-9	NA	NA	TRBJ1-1	CASSLQGPNTEAFF	TGTGCCAGCAGCTTACAGGGTCCGAACACTGAAGCTTTCTTT
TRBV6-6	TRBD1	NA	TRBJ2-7	CASSTGQGAVREQYF	TGTGCCAGCAGTACCGGACAGGGGGCGGTGAGGGAGCAGTACTTC
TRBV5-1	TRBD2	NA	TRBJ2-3	CASSLGTSFFPDTQYF	TGCGCCAGCAGCTTAGGGACTAGCTTCTTTCCAGATACGCAGTATTTT
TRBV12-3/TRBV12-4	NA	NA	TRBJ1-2	CASSLGHYGYTF	TGTGCCAGCAGCTTAGGACACTATGGCTACACCTTC
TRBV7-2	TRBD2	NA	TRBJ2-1	CASSYWTSLNEQFF	TGTGCCAGCAGCTACTGGACTAGCCTCAATGAGCAGTTCTTC
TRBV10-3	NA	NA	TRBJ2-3	CAIRGLGSTDTQYF	TGTGCCATCAGAGGGTTGGGGTCCACAGATACGCAGTATTTT
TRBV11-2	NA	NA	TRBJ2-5	CASSLKSLPQGVETQYF	TGTGCCAGCAGCTTAAAGTCCCTCCCACAGGGAGTGGAGACCCAGTACTTC
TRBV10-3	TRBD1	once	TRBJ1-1	CAINDRGRNTEAFF	TGTGCCATCAACGACAGGGGAAGGAACACTGAAGCTTTCTTT
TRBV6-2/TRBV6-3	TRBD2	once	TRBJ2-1	CASSLLTSGDNEQFF	TGTGCCAGCAGTCTCTTGACTAGCGGGGACAATGAGCAGTTCTTC
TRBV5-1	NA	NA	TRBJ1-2	CASSLETTARGYTF	TGCGCCAGCAGCCTGGAGACAACTGCCCGGGGCTACACCTTC
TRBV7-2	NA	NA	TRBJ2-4	CASSLRGRENIQYF	TGTGCCAGCAGCTTAAGAGGGCGCGAGAACATTCAGTACTTC
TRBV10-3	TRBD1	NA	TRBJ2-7	CAIRDDRGRFEQYF	TGTGCCATCAGAGACGACAGGGGGAGGTTCGAGCAGTACTTC
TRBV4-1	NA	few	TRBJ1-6	CASSRGGPDRSPLHF	TGCGCCAGCAGCCGCGGGGGGCCGGATAGGTCACCCCTCCACTTT
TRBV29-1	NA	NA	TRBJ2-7	CSVDNGGGEQYF	TGCAGCGTTGACAATGGGGGTGGCGAGCAGTACTTC
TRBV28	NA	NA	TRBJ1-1	CASSFPQTGAGAFF	TGTGCCAGCAGTTTTCCCCAGACAGGCGCCGGGGCTTTCTTT
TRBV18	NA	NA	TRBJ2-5	CASSPYTGSEETQYF	TGTGCCAGCTCCCCATATACAGGGTCGGAGGAGACCCAGTACTTC
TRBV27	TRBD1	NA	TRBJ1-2	CASGPSGTGRYGYTF	TGTGCCAGCGGACCGTCCGGGACAGGGCGCTATGGCTACACCTTC
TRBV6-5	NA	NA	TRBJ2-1	CASTRGAGYNEQFF	TGTGCCAGCACCCGGGGGGCCGGGTACAATGAGCAGTTCTTC
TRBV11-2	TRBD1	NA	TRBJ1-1	CASSPGGDRGLTPEAFF	TGTGCCAGCAGCCCAGGGGGCGACAGGGGCCTTACCCCTGAAGCTTTCTTT
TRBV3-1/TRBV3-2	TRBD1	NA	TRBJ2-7	CASSLGTGHDYEQYF	TGTGCCAGCAGCCTCGGGACAGGTCACGACTACGAGCAGTACTTC
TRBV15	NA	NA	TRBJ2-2	CATSREGDGELFF	TGTGCCACCAGCAGAGAAGGGGACGGGGAGCTGTTTTTT
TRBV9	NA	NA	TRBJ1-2	CASNRGGGPGGYTF	TGTGCCAGCAACCGAGGTGGGGGGCCCGGAGGCTACACCTTC
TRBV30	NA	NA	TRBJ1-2	CAWQGANYGYTF	TGTGCCTGGCAGGGAGCTAACTATGGCTACACCTTC
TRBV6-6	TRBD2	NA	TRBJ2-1	CASGGVGTYNEQFF	TGTGCCAGCGGGGGGGTTGGGACCTACAATGAGCAGTTCTTC
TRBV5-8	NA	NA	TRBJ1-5	CASSFGLDNQPQHF	TGTGCCAGCAGCTTCGGCCTGGACAATCAGCCCCAGCATTTT
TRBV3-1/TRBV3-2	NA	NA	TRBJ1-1	CASSQDIPAEAFF	TGTGCCAGCAGCCAAGATATTCCGGCTGAAGCTTTCTTT
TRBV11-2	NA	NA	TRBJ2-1	CASRTRSNEQFF	TGTGCCAGCCGCACTAGGAGCAATGAGCAGTTCTTC
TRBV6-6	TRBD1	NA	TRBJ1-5	CASRQGTEYQPQHF	TGTGCCAGCAGACAAGGGACAGAATATCAGCCCCAGCATTTT
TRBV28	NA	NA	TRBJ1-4	CASSTSGRAGANEKLFF	TGTGCCAGCAGCACTTCGGGGCGGGCAGGCGCTAATGAAAAACTGTTTTTT
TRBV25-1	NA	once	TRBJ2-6	CASSPRGSGANVLTF	TGTGCCAGCAGTCCTCGGGGGTCCGGGGCCAACGTCCTGACTTTC
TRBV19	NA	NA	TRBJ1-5	CASSIAWLQPQHF	TGTGCCAGTAGTATTGCGTGGCTTCAGCCCCAGCATTTT
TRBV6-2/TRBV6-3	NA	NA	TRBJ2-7	CASSYLRVSGEQYF	TGTGCCAGCAGTTACCTGAGGGTCTCGGGGGAGCAGTACTTC